This T cell receptor beta chain appears in the sequencing data of a study of blood T cell repertoires in COVID-19. Study details: Material from acute and convalescent COVID-19 was sourced from the United States, Italy and Spain. Sample material is recorded as cDNA or gDNA derived from T cells, B-cell-depleted T cells, or PBMCs.

From germline, CDR1 is SEHNR and CDR2 FQNEAQ (reference sequence). V lost 5 bases, J lost 4 bases, and 5 bases stayed unmatched. This CDR3 has 14 amino acids. Per the authors' pipeline: Quantification of nucleated cells was approximated via reference gene primer amplification. Here immunoSEQ multiplex PCR was the method, and the copy in TCRdb shows in-frame clones only, minus some. V, J and clone size reflect that table, while D and trimming were determined from the DNA. The sample lists about 24,000 clones, nearly 90% occurring once. The material sequenced was peripheral blood. The clonotype comes from a human donor in a cohort sampled during active COVID-19. This chain joins TRBV7-9 and TRBJ2-1; 7 positions agree with TRBD2. The CDR3 spells CASSLSGSYNEQFF. CDR3 nucleotide sequence: TGTGCCAGCAGCCTTAGCGGGTCTTACAATGAGCAGTTCTTC.